This T cell receptor (beta chain) appears in the sequencing data of a study of blood T cell repertoires in COVID-19. The assay was immunoSEQ multiplex PCR, and TCRdb's table has in-frame clones only and misses some. The sample has 85,000 to 90,000 clones; over 80% are singletons. The sequenced material came from peripheral blood. The sequence came from a woman over 75 with active or convalescent COVID-19.

The CDR3 loop is CASSFETGDYGYTF. The CDR3 DNA follows: TGTGCCAGCAGCTTTGAGACAGGTGACTATGGCTACACCTTC. The J gene is TRBJ1-2, the V gene TRBV11-2; TRBD1 is a possible D gene (6 bases). Per germline, CDR1 SGHAT and CDR2 FQNNGV. This CDR3 region has 14 residues. Trimming cost V 3 bases and J 3 bases, with 11 bases left between them.